This T cell receptor (beta chain) is drawn from a study of TIL therapy for anti-PD-1-resistant metastatic lung cancer. About the research overall: Patients then received nivolumab; progressors got lymphodepletion, TIL and IL-2.

The immunoSEQ assay was v3. Only in-frame clones appear in the TCRdb table, and some are missing; sequencing was by immunoSEQ multiplex PCR. Here the sample spans approximately 15,000 clones, approximately 85% being singletons. Time point: pre-treatment sample, taken before nivolumab and TIL therapy. In germline, CDR1 is LNHDA, CDR2 SQIVND (reference sequence). The CDR3 runs 16 residues. V dropped 5 bases and J dropped 10; count of bases not matched to a gene: 11. This specimen consisted of blood, obtained at baseline. The receptor was derived from a person aged 25 to 85 with non-small cell lung cancer. The chain employs TRBV19 and TRBJ2-1; 13 bases line up with TRBD2. The CDR3: CASSSRLAGGPREQFF. CDR3 sequence (DNA): TGTGCCAGTAGTTCCAGACTAGCGGGAGGCCCGCGGGAGCAGTTCTTC.